The clone carrying this TCR beta chain appeared many times. The antigen is undetermined. The sample belongs to a study of early T cells in non-severe SARS-CoV-2 infection. Separate cDNA molecules each had unique molecular identifiers attached to them. TCRdb re-analysed the 5' RACE reads in MiXCR, keeping a single row per CDR3 protein. The sample records tens of thousands of distinct CDR3 sequences, 5.3% being singletons. The J segment lost 2 bases and the V segment lost 5 bases, leaving 11 bases of the junction unmatched. This CDR3 comprises 17 residues. Germline-derived CDR1 and CDR2 are MNHEY and SMNVEV (reference sequence). General study points: Reliance on VDJdb matching favored anti-spike CD8 responses; private and CD4 specificities were missed.

The genes are TRBV27 and TRBJ2-5, with 10 bases matching TRBD2. Sample: whole blood. This clonotype was obtained from an adult who was a healthcare worker with PCR-confirmed SARS-CoV-2 infection or an uninfected control (not recorded which). CDR3 coding DNA: TGTGCCAGCAGTCCCAGTCCAGCTAGCGGGAGTCAAGAGACCCAGTACTTC. Its protein is CASSPSPASGSQETQYF.